The clone carrying this T cell receptor beta chain was detected only once. The antigen remains unidentified. The sample belongs to a study of CD8+ T cells in alopecia areata. General study findings and limits: Higher clonality and more expanded CD8+ clones appeared in lesional than normal scalp.

Sequencing relied on a cDNA template that was reverse transcribed from extracted RNA. Assay used: immunoSEQ multiplex PCR; TCRdb lists only in-frame clones, some missing. This sample carries 150,000 to 200,000 clones, about 60% of them seen once, and the ten largest clones take about 4.5%. Looked up from germline, CDR1 is SGHRS and CDR2 is YFSETQ. Trimming took 0 bases from V and 5 from J, leaving 17 bases between them. The CDR3 runs to 17 residues. The receptor was derived from a human donor in good health. Sequenced sample: CD4+ T cells sorted from blood. The rearrangement uses TRBV5-1 and TRBJ2-2; D unclear. In DNA form, the CDR3 reads TGCGCCAGCAGCTTGGCCACCACTCCGAAGAATACCGGGGAGCTGTTTTTT. Translation: CASSLATTPKNTGELFF.